This is a list of T cell receptor beta chains from one sample in a study of vaccination effects on CD4 cells after COVID-19. Data came from immunoSEQ multiplex PCR; TCRdb stores just in-frame clones and leaves some out. The table lists 70,000 to 95,000 clones, around 77% of them singletons, with around 1% in the top ten. For these TCRs, the target antigens are not known. The sample here was CD4+ T cells from PBMCs cultured with HCoV-OC43 spike peptides, taken after COVID-19 vaccination. Receptors originate from a human donor who received a COVID-19 vaccine. Each CDR3 is given with its conserved first and last residue. D genes are given only for firm matches. Clone size, where shown, is once, few, many, or a class for clones that have expanded.

>TRBJ1-2|TRBV6-6|.|.
TGTGCCAGCATCCCCTCTCAAGGGAGCTATGGCTACACCTTC
CASIPSQGSYGYTF
>TRBJ2-3|TRBV24-1|.|.
TGTGCCACCAGTGATCGCGGACAGCCTAGCACAGATACGCAGTATTTT
CATSDRGQPSTDTQYF
>TRBJ2-1|TRBV4-3|.|TRBD1
TGCGCCAGCAGCCAAGGGGACAGGGGACCATACAATGAGCAGTTCTTC
CASSQGDRGPYNEQFF
>TRBJ2-4|TRBV19|.|.
TGTGCCAGTAGCTGGGAGGCCTTCGAAAACATTCAGTACTTC
CASSWEAFENIQYF
>TRBJ2-3|TRBV27|.|.
TGTGCCACTGCTCCCTATGGTTGGACAGTGAGCACAGATACGCAGTATTTT
CATAPYGWTVSTDTQYF
>TRBJ1-2|TRBV7-2|.|TRBD1
TGTGCCAGCACCCGGGACAGGGGTGGTGGCTACACCTTC
CASTRDRGGGYTF
>TRBJ1-1|TRBV7-3|.|.
TGTGCCAGCAGCTTAAGTGGTGGCGGTACTGAAGCTTTCTTT
CASSLSGGGTEAFF
>TRBJ2-1|TRBV11-2|.|.
TGTGCCAGCAGCCGGACCCGTGATAGGAATGAGCAGTTCTTC
CASSRTRDRNEQFF
>TRBJ2-6|TRBV5-1|.|.
TGCGCCAGCAGCTGGGACACGGGGGCCAACGTCCTGACTTTC
CASSWDTGANVLTF
>TRBJ1-3|TRBV3-1/TRBV3-2|.|.
TGTGCCAGCACTCTGGCTCGAGGAAACACCATATATTTT
CASTLARGNTIYF
>TRBJ2-1|TRBV29-1|once|.
TGCAGCGTTGTACCAGGGGGGGTAGGTTACAATGAGCAGTTCTTC
CSVVPGGVGYNEQFF
>TRBJ1-5|TRBV24-1|.|.
TGTGCCACCAGTGACAATAATCAGCCCCAGCATTTT
CATSDNNQPQHF
>TRBJ1-3|TRBV30|few|TRBD1
TGTGCCTGGAGTGTACTCCCTAGAGGACAGGGAGAAGGAAACACCATATATTTT
CAWSVLPRGQGEGNTIYF
>TRBJ2-3|TRBV9|.|TRBD2
TGTGCCAGCAGCGCAGCTGGGGCGGGGGGGCCAGGAGATACGCAGTATTTT
CASSAAGAGGPGDTQYF
>TRBJ2-4|TRBV10-3|.|.
TGTGCCATCAGTGAGTCGGGGAGCCTGAACATTCAGTACTTC
CAISESGSLNIQYF
>TRBJ1-5|TRBV6-5|.|.
TGTGCCAGCAGTTACGGGGCAGGAAATCAGCCCCAGCATTTT
CASSYGAGNQPQHF
>TRBJ1-3|TRBV5-4|once|.
TGTGCCAGCAGCCTTTGGAGGGGGGCGACTTCTGGAAACACCATATATTTT
CASSLWRGATSGNTIYF
>TRBJ1-4|TRBV7-2|once|.
TGTGCCAGCAGCTTAGCACGGAATAATGAAAAACTGTTTTTT
CASSLARNNEKLFF
>TRBJ1-4|TRBV10-2|.|.
TGCGCCAGCAGTGATAAGAGAGGGGATGAAAAACTGTTTTTT
CASSDKRGDEKLFF
>TRBJ2-5|TRBV24-1|.|.
TGTGCCACCAGCTCTGGGGGCCGGGAGACCCAGTACTTC
CATSSGGRETQYF
>TRBJ2-5|TRBV5-4|.|TRBD1
TGTGCCAGCAGCGTAACAGGGGACAAGACCCAGTACTTC
CASSVTGDKTQYF
>TRBJ1-6|TRBV5-1|.|.
TGCGCCAGCAGAAGTGGGACGGACGCCGCACCCCTCCACTTT
CASRSGTDAAPLHF
>TRBJ2-1|TRBV7-2|.|.
TGTGCCAGCAGCTCGCGCGTTGCGGCGTTCTTC
CASSSRVAAFF
>TRBJ1-1|TRBV7-2|once|.
TGTGCCAGCAGCTTCGAGAGGAACACTGAAGCTTTCTTT
CASSFERNTEAFF
>TRBJ1-2|TRBV7-9|.|.
TGTGCCAGCAGCTTGAGCGAAAAGGCTGGCTACACCTTC
CASSLSEKAGYTF
>TRBJ2-5|TRBV7-2|.|.
TGTGCCAGCAGCTCGGACCACCAAGAGACCCAGTACTTC
CASSSDHQETQYF
>TRBJ1-6|TRBV7-2|few|.
TGTGCCAGCAGCATAGGAGTCGGGAATTCACCCCTCCACTTT
CASSIGVGNSPLHF
>TRBJ1-3|TRBV27|few|.
TGTGCCAGCAGTCCGGGGAGCTCTGGAAACACCATATATTTT
CASSPGSSGNTIYF
>TRBJ2-3|TRBV24-1|.|.
TGTGCCACCAGTGATCCGGGGACAGATACGCAGTATTTT
CATSDPGTDTQYF
>TRBJ2-5|TRBV4-1|.|.
TGCGCCAGCAGCCAAGACCCAATCCCGGGCCGGGGCCAAGAGACCCAGTACTTC
CASSQDPIPGRGQETQYF
>TRBJ1-6|TRBV4-3|few|.
TGCGCCAGCAGCCAGGGTAGCTCCTATAATTCACCCCTCCACTTT
CASSQGSSYNSPLHF
>TRBJ2-1|TRBV7-2|.|.
TGTGCCAGCAGCTTAGTAGGGCCACTAGCAGGGGGAAGGTTTTATGAGCAGTTCTTC
CASSLVGPLAGGRFYEQFF
>TRBJ1-1|TRBV19|.|.
TGTGCCAGTACCACGGGGTTCAGAGGCACTGAAGCTTTCTTT
CASTTGFRGTEAFF
>TRBJ1-6|TRBV5-1|few|TRBD1
TGCGCCAGCAGCTCTAGGACAGGGAATTCACCCCTCCACTTT
CASSSRTGNSPLHF
>TRBJ1-3|TRBV2|few|.
TGTGCCAGCAGTGAGACGGGAACTGGAAACACCATATATTTT
CASSETGTGNTIYF
>TRBJ1-5|TRBV19|.|.
TGTGCCAGTATTGGGGGAAGCAATCAGCCCCAGCATTTT
CASIGGSNQPQHF
>TRBJ1-5|TRBV18|.|TRBD1
TGTGCCAGCTCCCAGACAGGGGGCGGTCAGCCCCAGCATTTT
CASSQTGGGQPQHF
>TRBJ2-6|TRBV4-1|.|.
TGCGCCAGCAGCCAAGAACCACAGTTCTCTGGGGCCAACGTCCTGACTTTC
CASSQEPQFSGANVLTF
>TRBJ1-1|TRBV9|.|.
TGTGCCAGCAGCGTAAGTGCTGGGACTGAAGCTTTCTTT
CASSVSAGTEAFF
>TRBJ2-5|TRBV29-1|once|.
TGCAGCGTTGACCCGCCGTACCAAGAGACCCAGTACTTC
CSVDPPYQETQYF
>TRBJ1-2|TRBV6-5|.|.
TGTGCCAGCAGTTACTTGTCCTCCTCAAACTATGGCTACACCTTC
CASSYLSSSNYGYTF
>TRBJ1-5|TRBV27|.|.
TGTGCCACCTCCTACAGGGTGGGGCAGCCCCAGCATTTT
CATSYRVGQPQHF
>TRBJ1-1|TRBV18|.|.
TGTGCCAGCTCACCATCAGGGAACACTGAAGCTTTCTTT
CASSPSGNTEAFF
>TRBJ1-2|TRBV25-1|.|.
TGTGCCAGCAGTGAAATGATGGCAGGCCCCTATGGCTACACCTTC
CASSEMMAGPYGYTF
>TRBJ2-3|TRBV3-1/TRBV3-2|.|TRBD2
TGTGCCAGCAGCCAGAGCGGGGCGGTGCAGTATTTT
CASSQSGAVQYF
>TRBJ1-2|TRBV5-6|.|.
TGTGCCAGCAGCCCCCCGGGAACCAAAATTTATGGCTACACCTTC
CASSPPGTKIYGYTF
>TRBJ2-2|TRBV5-1|.|.
TGCGCCAGCAGCTTGGAAGTGGGCCTCAACACCGGGGAGCTGTTTTTT
CASSLEVGLNTGELFF
>TRBJ2-5|TRBV29-1|.|.
TGCAGCGTTAGGAGACAGGCCGTCCAAGAGACCCAGTACTTC
CSVRRQAVQETQYF
>TRBJ1-1|TRBV5-1|.|.
TGCGCCAGCAGCTTGGCTGGTCCCTCTGAAGCTTTCTTT
CASSLAGPSEAFF
>TRBJ2-3|TRBV5-1|.|.
TGCGCCAGCAGCTTGGGCGGGGGCACAGATACGCAGTATTTT
CASSLGGGTDTQYF
>TRBJ2-1|TRBV3-1/TRBV3-2|.|.
TGTGCCAGCAGCCGAGCGCAGGGGGGCGAGCAGTTCTTC
CASSRAQGGEQFF
>TRBJ2-3|TRBV29-1|.|.
TGCAGCGTTGCACCCCAGGGCGCGGATACGCAGTATTTT
CSVAPQGADTQYF
>TRBJ1-2|TRBV5-8|once|TRBD1
TGTGCCAGCAGCGGAGGGGACAGAGGGCCCGGCGTCGGCTACACCTTC
CASSGGDRGPGVGYTF
>TRBJ2-3|TRBV10-3|.|TRBD2
TGTGCCTACAGGCCTAGCGGGGGGACAGATACGCAGTATTTT
CAYRPSGGTDTQYF
>TRBJ2-5|TRBV20-1|.|TRBD2
TGCAGTGCTAGTGCTCGAGGCGGGGGGGAGGAGACCCAGTACTTC
CSASARGGGEETQYF
>TRBJ1-6|TRBV30|.|.
TGTGCCTGGAGTGTTTTTGATCCCAGGAATTCACCCCTCCACTTT
CAWSVFDPRNSPLHF
>TRBJ1-5|TRBV24-1|.|.
TGTGCCGCCTCCAGGGCGGGCAATCAGCCCCAGCATTTT
CAASRAGNQPQHF
>TRBJ1-2|TRBV3-1/TRBV3-2|.|.
TGTGCCAGCAGCCATATCTATTCTTTGGACTCATACTATGGCTACACCTTC
CASSHIYSLDSYYGYTF
>TRBJ2-5|TRBV27|.|TRBD1
TGTGCCAGCAGTTTGGGACAGGGAATGGTAGAGACCCAGTACTTC
CASSLGQGMVETQYF